This T cell receptor (beta chain) originates from a study of Graves' ophthalmopathy and Graves' hyperthyroidism. Amplified TCR beta CDR3 regions were obtained using RNA transcripts as template. First-round RT-PCR relied on HTBI primers, and a second-round multiplex PCR came next. TCRdb re-derived calls from the multiplex PCR reads in MiXCR, one entry per CDR3 protein. Of 580,000 or so distinct CDR3 sequences listed, roughly 39% are singletons. This CDR3 is 14 amino acids long. V was clipped by 3 bases and J by 11 bases, with 17 bases between them. Germline loops: CDR1 SGHRS, CDR2 YFSETQ. Sequences were obtained from peripheral blood or thyroid tissue (not recorded which). The genes are TRBV5-1 and TRBJ1-4, with TRBD1 as a possible D gene (5 bases). The TCR comes from an adult man with Graves' hyperthyroidism. The CDR3 loop reads CASSSGLSSAKLFF. In nucleotides, the CDR3 is TGCGCCAGCAGCTCGGGACTCTCATCAGCGAAACTGTTTTTT.